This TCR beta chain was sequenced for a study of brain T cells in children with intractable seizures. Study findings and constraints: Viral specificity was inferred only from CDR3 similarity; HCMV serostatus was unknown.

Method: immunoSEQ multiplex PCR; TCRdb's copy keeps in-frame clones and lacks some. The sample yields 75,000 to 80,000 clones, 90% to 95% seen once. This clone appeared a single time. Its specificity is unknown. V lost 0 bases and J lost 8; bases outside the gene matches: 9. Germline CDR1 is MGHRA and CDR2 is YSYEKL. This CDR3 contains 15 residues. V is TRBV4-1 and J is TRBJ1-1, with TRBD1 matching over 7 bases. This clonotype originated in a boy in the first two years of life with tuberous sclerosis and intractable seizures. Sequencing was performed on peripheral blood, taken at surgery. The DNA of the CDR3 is TGCGCCAGCAGCCAAGACCCCACATGGGACAGCGAAGCTTTCTTT. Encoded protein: CASSQDPTWDSEAFF.